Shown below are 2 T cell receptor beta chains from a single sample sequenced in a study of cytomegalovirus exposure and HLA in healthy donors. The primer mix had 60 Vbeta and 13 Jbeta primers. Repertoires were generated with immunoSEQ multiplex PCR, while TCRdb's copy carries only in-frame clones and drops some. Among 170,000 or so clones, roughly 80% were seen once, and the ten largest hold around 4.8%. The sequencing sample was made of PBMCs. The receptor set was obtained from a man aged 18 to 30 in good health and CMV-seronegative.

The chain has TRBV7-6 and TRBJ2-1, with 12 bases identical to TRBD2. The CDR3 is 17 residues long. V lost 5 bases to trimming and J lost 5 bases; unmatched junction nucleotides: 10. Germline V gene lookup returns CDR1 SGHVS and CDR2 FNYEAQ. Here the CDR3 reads CASSQSRLAGEHNEQFF. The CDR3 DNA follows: TGTGCCAGCAGCCAAAGCCGACTAGCGGGAGAGCACAATGAGCAGTTCTTC.

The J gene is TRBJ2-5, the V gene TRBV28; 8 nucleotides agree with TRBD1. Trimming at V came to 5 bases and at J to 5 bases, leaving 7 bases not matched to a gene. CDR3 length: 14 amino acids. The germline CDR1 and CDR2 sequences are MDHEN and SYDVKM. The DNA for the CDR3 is TGTGCCAGCAGTCAAACAGGGGGATGGGAGACCCAGTACTTC. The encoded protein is CASSQTGGWETQYF.